This T cell receptor (beta chain) was recorded in a study of a mutant IDH1 vaccine in newly diagnosed glioma. Study details: All eight of the vaccinations patients received fell in weeks 1, 3, 5, 7, 11, 15, 19 and 23.

The assay was immunoSEQ multiplex PCR, and TCRdb's table has in-frame clones only and misses some. Here the sample spans about 42,000 clones, roughly 85% being singletons. Time point defined: week 5, during vaccination. Topical imiquimod accompanied each vaccine dose, which consisted of 300 ug of mutant IDH1 20-mer peptide. CDR3 length: 15 amino acids. J lost 4 bases, V lost 5 bases, and 8 bases had no gene match. The germline V gene has CDR1 PRHDT and CDR2 FYEKMQ (reference sequence). Turning to this clone: Its antigen remains unidentified.

The V and J genes are TRBV13 and TRBJ2-3, with 8 bases fitting TRBD1. The origin of this receptor is a man between 35 and 55 years old with glioma. The sample here was PBMCs, taken from a glioma patient whose treatment included an IDH1 peptide vaccine. The CDR3 loop is CASSLRQGFADTQYF. The DNA of the CDR3 is TGTGCCAGCAGCCTCAGACAGGGGTTCGCAGATACGCAGTATTTT.